The 31 T cell receptor beta chains listed next were all sequenced from one sample in a study of T cells in localized non-small cell lung cancer (dated by TCRdb to between 2020 and 2021). The protocol used for the library was the immunoSEQ multiplex PCR assay. TCRdb's version of the immuneACCESS table is confined to in-frame rearrangements and falls short of the full clone set. An unresolved V gene accounts for under half of the shortfall where checked; the remainder is of unknown origin. This sample gives 75,000 to 80,000 clones in total; around 90% of them show up just once. The top ten constitute 20% of the sample. Here the sequenced sample was peripheral blood, taken before any cancer treatment. These receptors all stem from a woman between 35 and 75 years old with stage I squamous cell lung carcinoma.

A few counts support this clone. The chain recombines TRBV7-9 with TRBJ1-5, with D possibly matching TRBD1 (6 bases). The CDR3 is 14 amino acids. Looked up from germline, CDR1 is SEHNR and CDR2 is FQNEAQ (reference sequence). V lost 1 base to trimming and J lost 6 bases, with 10 bases between them. CDR3 sequence (DNA): TGTGCCAGCAGCTTAGACAGGGAGGGTCAGCCCCAGCATTTT. Protein: CASSLDREGQPQHF.

The CDR3 protein is CASSWGQGPVYEQYF. Here the CDR3 DNA reads TGTGCCAGCAGCTGGGGACAGGGGCCCGTCTACGAGCAGTACTTC. The chain combines TRBV5-5 with TRBJ2-7; 10 nucleotides line up with TRBD1. Germline assignment: CDR1 SGHKS and CDR2 YYEKEE (reference sequence). The V and J ends lost 3 bases and 3 bases, in that order; junction bases with no gene match: 6. This CDR3 is built from 15 residues.

This clone was recorded only once. The V call is TRBV5-1, the J call TRBJ2-3; a possible D gene is TRBD1 (6 bases). V shed 4 bases and J shed 2 bases, with 11 bases lying between them. This CDR3 is 14 amino acids long. Germline CDR1 reads SGHRS; CDR2 reads YFSETQ. The CDR3: CASSLGDITDTQYF. CDR3 nucleotide sequence: TGCGCCAGCAGCCTAGGGGACATCACAGATACGCAGTATTTT.

V usage is TRBV11-1 and J usage is TRBJ2-1; D gene ambiguous. V was trimmed by 0 bases and J by 3 bases, leaving 6 bases between them. The V gene's germline CDR1 is SGHAT and CDR2 FQDESV (reference sequence). This CDR3 is built from 14 residues. CDR3 amino acids: CASSLARGYNEQFF. The DNA of the CDR3 is TGTGCCAGCAGCTTAGCGCGAGGCTACAATGAGCAGTTCTTC.

The V and J genes are TRBV9 and TRBJ1-4; D is perhaps TRBD1 (6 bases). V lost 0 bases, J lost 5 bases, and 8 bases lay in between. The CDR3 consists of 14 residues. Germline-derived CDR1 and CDR2 are SGDLS and YYNGEE. The chain's CDR3 is CASSVGTENEKLFF. As DNA, the CDR3 is TGTGCCAGCAGCGTAGGGACAGAGAATGAAAAACTGTTTTTT.

V usage is TRBV7-3 and J usage is TRBJ2-3, with unresolved D. V was trimmed by 1 base and J by 8 bases, leaving 7 bases between them. Per the germline V gene, CDR1 is SGHTA and CDR2 is FQGTGA. The CDR3 spans 12 residues. CDR3 region: CASSLNGRTQYF. In nucleotides, the CDR3 is TGTGCCAGCAGCTTAAACGGCCGTACGCAGTATTTT. The full variable domain, with the rest looked up from reference TRBV7-3 and TRBJ2-3, is GAGVSQTPSNKVTEKGKYVELRCDPISGHTALYWYRQSLGQGPEFLIYFQGTGAADDSGLPNDRFFAVRPEGSVSTLKIQRTERGDSAVYLCASSLNGRTQYFGPGTRLTVL.

This clone appeared once. This rearrangement joins TRBV7-2 to TRBJ2-7; D unclear. From germline, CDR1 is SGHTA and CDR2 FQGNSA. V gave up 5 bases and J gave up 7 bases, with 15 bases separating them. The CDR3 has 13 residues. CDR3 DNA sequence: TGTGCCAGCAGCCTTGACCGGTTGGGAGAGCAGTACTTC. Amino acids: CASSLDRLGEQYF.

The rearrangement joins TRBV6-1 to TRBJ2-6, with D hard to call. V was shortened by 3 bases and J by 3 bases, with 9 bases between the two germline ends. There are 15 residues in the CDR3. Germline V lookup: CDR1 MNHNS, CDR2 SASEGT. The CDR3 DNA reads TGTGCCAGCAGTGAGGCGACGGGTGGGGCCAACGTCCTGACTTTC. This codes for CASSEATGGANVLTF.

The rearrangement uses TRBV5-1 and TRBJ2-3, with D tentatively TRBD2 (6 bases). V was pared by 10 bases and J by 2 bases, with 14 bases between. Germline V lookup: CDR1 SGHRS, CDR2 YFSETQ. CDR3 length: 13 residues. The CDR3 bases are TGCGCCGGGAGGCGTACTACCACAGATACGCAGTATTTT. This translates into CAGRRTTTDTQYF.

The V call is TRBV13, the J call TRBJ1-1; 8 bases fit TRBD1. The V and J ends lost 4 bases and 6 bases, in that order; junction bases with no gene match: 7. CDR3 size: 14 residues. Germline CDR1 PRHDT, CDR2 FYEKMQ (reference sequence). CDR3 in DNA: TGTGCCAGCAGCTCCGGACAGGGCCCACCTGAAGCTTTCTTT. It codes for CASSSGQGPPEAFF.

The chain has TRBV5-1 and TRBJ2-5, with TRBD1 matching 9 bases. V lost 4 bases, J lost 5 bases, and 6 bases stayed unmatched. Germline assignment: CDR1 SGHRS and CDR2 YFSETQ. The CDR3 covers 14 residues. The CDR3 is CASSLGTGWETQYF. CDR3 DNA sequence: TGCGCCAGCAGCCTAGGGACAGGGTGGGAGACCCAGTACTTC.

The chain links TRBV30 to TRBJ1-1; D call uncertain. V was trimmed by 7 bases and J by 3 bases, leaving 9 bases between them. The V gene's germline CDR1 is GTSNPN and CDR2 SVGIG (reference sequence). CDR3 length: 11 residues. In DNA form, the CDR3 reads TGTGCCTCTTTACGTGACACTGAAGCTTTCTTT. Protein sequence: CASLRDTEAFF.

The CDR3 sequence is CASSLGPTYEQYF. In nucleotides, the CDR3 is TGTGCCAGCAGTCTTGGTCCTACCTACGAGCAGTACTTC. V gene TRBV2 combines with J gene TRBJ2-7; unclear D gene. Germline assignment: CDR1 SNHLY and CDR2 FYNNEI. Trimming took 5 bases from V and 2 from J, leaving 10 bases between them. The CDR3 is 13 amino acids.

The gene calls are TRBV5-6 and TRBJ1-2; D is unclear. Between the trimmed V and J ends, which lost 2 bases and 7 bases, there was a span of 15 bases. The CDR3 sequence is 14 residues long. The germline V gene has CDR1 SGHDT and CDR2 YYEEEE. DNA of the CDR3: TGTGCCAGCAGCTTCGTTGGCCGGGGTGGTGGCTACACCTTC. It is translated as CASSFVGRGGGYTF. The full variable domain, rest sourced from reference TRBV5-6 and TRBJ1-2, is DAGVTQSPTHLIKTRGQQVTLRCSPKSGHDTVSWYQQALGQGPQFIFQYYEEEERQRGNFPDRFSGHQFPNYSSELNVNALLLGDSALYLCASSFVGRGGGYTFGSGTRLTVV.

This chain joins TRBV5-8 and TRBJ2-3; D gene ambiguous. In germline, CDR1 is SGHTS, CDR2 YDEGEE. The CDR3 is 14 residues long. Trimming removed 0 bases from V and 0 bases from J, with 5 bases in between. Here the CDR3 DNA reads TGTGCCAGCAGCTTGGGCAGGAGCACAGATACGCAGTATTTT. Translated: CASSLGRSTDTQYF.

V gene TRBV6-5 combines with J gene TRBJ1-2, with D perhaps TRBD1 (6 bases). V was cut by 5 bases and J by 5 bases, with 12 bases left in between. Germline V lookup: CDR1 MNHEY, CDR2 SVGAGI. The length of the CDR3 is 13 residues. DNA for the CDR3: TGTGCCAGCAGTCTCGACAGGAGATATGGCTACACCTTC. Amino acids: CASSLDRRYGYTF.

The rearrangement joins TRBV2 to TRBJ1-2; D is uncertain. Trimming pared 4 bases from V and 13 bases from J, leaving 13 bases between. The CDR3 length is 11 residues. In germline, CDR1 is SNHLY, CDR2 FYNNEI. The CDR3 spells CASSVRIDPTF. As DNA, the CDR3 is TGTGCCAGCAGTGTCAGGATCGATCCCACCTTC.

The chain recombines TRBV20-1 with TRBJ2-7; D not resolved. Germline CDR1 and CDR2: DFQATT and SNEGSKA (reference sequence). There are 11 residues in the CDR3. Trimming pared 0 bases from V and 3 bases from J, leaving 3 bases between. The CDR3 is CSARENYEQYF. The CDR3 region has the DNA TGCAGTGCTAGAGAAAACTACGAGCAGTACTTC.

This chain uses TRBV7-2 with TRBJ1-1; D unresolved. V shed 5 bases and J shed 4 bases, with 11 bases lying between them. CDR1 SGHTA and CDR2 FQGNSA come from the germline V gene. This CDR3 spans 13 amino acids. The CDR3 DNA sequence: TGTGCCAGCAGCCCCCGGCTGGGCACTGAAGCTTTCTTT. Translation gives CASSPRLGTEAFF. The complete variable domain, with remaining parts taken from reference TRBV7-2 and TRBJ1-1, reads GAGVSQSPSNKVTEKGKDVELRCDPISGHTALYWYRQSLGQGLEFLIYFQGNSAPDKSGLPSDRFSAERTGGSVSTLTIQRTQQEDSAVYLCASSPRLGTEAFFGQGTRLTVV.

Here the CDR3 reads CASSPPSGGGGNTEAFF. As DNA, the CDR3 is TGTGCCAGCTCACCACCGAGCGGGGGAGGGGGTAACACTGAAGCTTTCTTT. The chain is built from TRBV18 and TRBJ1-1; maybe TRBD1 (6 bases). Germline CDR1 is KGHSH and CDR2 is LQKENI. V was trimmed by 0 bases and J by 2 bases, leaving 16 bases between them. CDR3 length equals 17 residues.

The chain has TRBV18 and TRBJ1-1; the D is unclear. CDR1 is KGHSH and CDR2 is LQKENI in the germline V gene. Trimming removed 3 bases at V and 8 bases at J, with 10 bases between. This CDR3 spans 12 amino acids. CDR3 in DNA: TGTGCCAGCTCACCCGCGGCGGGCGAAGCTTTCTTT. It encodes CASSPAAGEAFF.

The chain links TRBV30 to TRBJ2-4; 9 bases are a match to TRBD1. This CDR3 is built from 13 residues. Trimming removed 6 bases from V and 4 bases from J; junction bases left unmatched: 4. Germline V gene lookup returns CDR1 GTSNPN and CDR2 SVGIG (reference sequence). DNA of the CDR3: TGTGCCTGTACCGGGACAGGGAAAAACATTCAGTACTTC. Translating it yields CACTGTGKNIQYF.

The chain is built from TRBV19 and TRBJ1-1, with D tentatively TRBD1 (6 bases). The CDR3 runs to 11 residues. The V end lost 8 bases, the J end lost 8 bases, and 12 bases lay between the germline ends. CDR1 LNHDA and CDR2 SQIVND come from the germline V gene (reference sequence). The DNA of the CDR3 is TGTGCCAGTGGACACAGGGCCGAAGCTTTCTTT. This encodes CASGHRAEAFF.

The chain is built from TRBV7-9 and TRBJ1-1; D ambiguous. The CDR3 spans 15 residues. Trimming shortened V by 2 bases and J by 1 base, and 11 bases separated the two germline ends. In germline, CDR1 is SEHNR, CDR2 FQNEAQ (reference sequence). CDR3 loop: CASSLIRNRNTEAFF. CDR3 DNA sequence: TGTGCCAGCAGCTTAATTAGAAACAGGAACACTGAAGCTTTCTTT.

The CDR3 DNA sequence: TGTGCCATCAGTGAGCGTGTCCTCTATGGCTACACCTTC. Residues: CAISERVLYGYTF. V is TRBV10-3 and J is TRBJ1-2; unclear D gene. Trimming removed 2 bases from V and 4 bases from J, with 8 bases in between. This CDR3 spans 13 amino acids. The germline V gene has CDR1 ENHRY and CDR2 SYGVKD.

The chain combines TRBV11-2 with TRBJ2-1; D ambiguous. The CDR3 is made up of 14 amino acids. The V gene's germline CDR1 is SGHAT and CDR2 FQNNGV. The V end was cut by 5 bases, the J end by 4 bases, with 12 bases between. CDR3 sequence (DNA): TGTGCCAGCAGCCCGCCCGCCGGGTACAATGAGCAGTTCTTC. Translated, it gives CASSPPAGYNEQFF.

This chain connects TRBV7-3 to TRBJ2-1; 10 positions match TRBD2. The CDR3 spans 21 residues. Trimming took 5 bases from V and 0 from J; bases not matched to a gene: 19. CDR1 and CDR2 (germline): SGHTA, FQGTGA. This CDR3 reads CASSPLPASGGPQYSYNEQFF. CDR3 nucleotide sequence: TGTGCCAGCAGCCCTCTCCCCGCTAGCGGGGGACCTCAATACTCCTACAATGAGCAGTTCTTC.

This chain uses TRBV5-4 with TRBJ1-1; possible D gene TRBD1, 5 bases. The germline V gene has CDR1 SGHNT and CDR2 YYREEE (reference sequence). The length of the CDR3 is 16 residues. Trimming left V 3 bases short and J 1 base short, with 16 bases between. The CDR3 protein is CASSSGGVKGNTEAFF. The CDR3 DNA is TGTGCCAGCAGCTCGGGGGGGGTTAAAGGGAACACTGAAGCTTTCTTT.

This chain uses TRBV5-1 with TRBJ2-5; D uncertain. This CDR3 is 13 amino acids long. Trimming took 1 base from V and 2 from J, leaving 6 bases between them. The germline CDR1 and CDR2 sequences are SGHRS and YFSETQ. CDR3 in DNA: TGCGCCAGCAGCTTGATCTCACAAGAGACCCAGTACTTC. Translation: CASSLISQETQYF.

This clone was observed a single time. V is TRBV30 and J is TRBJ1-2, with D tentatively TRBD1 (6 bases). V was shortened by 0 bases and J by 6 bases, with 17 bases between the two germline ends. Per the germline V gene, CDR1 is GTSNPN and CDR2 is SVGIG (reference sequence). This CDR3 has 15 amino acids. The CDR3 here is CAWSVGGPLVHGYTF. Here the CDR3 DNA reads TGTGCCTGGAGTGTAGGGGGTCCCCTTGTACATGGCTACACCTTC.

This chain joins TRBV6-4 and TRBJ2-1, with 12 positions matching TRBD2. The CDR3 is 18 amino acids. CDR1 MRHNA and CDR2 SNTAGT come from the germline V gene. J lost 2 bases, V lost 8 bases, and 13 bases had no gene match. CDR3 residues: CASGPSSGGAIPYNEQFF. CDR3 coding DNA: TGTGCCAGCGGACCGTCTAGCGGGGGGGCTATCCCCTACAATGAGCAGTTCTTC.